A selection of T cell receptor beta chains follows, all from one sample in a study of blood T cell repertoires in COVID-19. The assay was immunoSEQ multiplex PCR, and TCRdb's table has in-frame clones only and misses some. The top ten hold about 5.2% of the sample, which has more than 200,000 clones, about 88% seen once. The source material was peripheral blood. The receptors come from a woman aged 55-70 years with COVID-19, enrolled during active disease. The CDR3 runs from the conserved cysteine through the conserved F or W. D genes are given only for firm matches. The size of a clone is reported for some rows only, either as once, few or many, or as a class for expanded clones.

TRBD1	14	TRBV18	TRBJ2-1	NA	CASSPIQGIGEQFF	TGTGCCAGCTCACCCATACAGGGGATTGGCGAGCAGTTCTTC
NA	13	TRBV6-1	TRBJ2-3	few	CASSDRGTDTQYF	TGTGCCAGCAGTGACAGGGGCACAGATACGCAGTATTTT
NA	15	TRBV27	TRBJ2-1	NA	CASSLEGDSYNEQFF	TGTGCCAGCAGTTTAGAGGGCGACTCCTACAATGAGCAGTTCTTC
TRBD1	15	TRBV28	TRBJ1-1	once	CASSLTGTVNTEAFF	TGTGCCAGCAGTTTAACAGGGACAGTGAACACTGAAGCTTTCTTT
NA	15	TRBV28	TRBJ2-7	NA	CASSFHVGESYEQYF	TGTGCCAGCAGTTTTCATGTCGGGGAATCCTACGAGCAGTACTTC
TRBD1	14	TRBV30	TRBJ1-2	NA	CALKNRGTDYGYTF	TGTGCCCTGAAGAACAGGGGGACCGACTATGGCTACACCTTC
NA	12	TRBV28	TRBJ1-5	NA	CASSSGGQPQHF	TGTGCCAGCAGTTCGGGGGGTCAGCCCCAGCATTTT
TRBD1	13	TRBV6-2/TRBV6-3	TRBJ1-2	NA	CASSWDSKNGYTF	TGTGCCAGCAGTTGGGACAGTAAAAATGGCTACACCTTC
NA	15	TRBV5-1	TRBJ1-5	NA	CASSPEDGRGQPQHF	TGCGCCAGCAGCCCGGAGGACGGGAGGGGTCAGCCCCAGCATTTT
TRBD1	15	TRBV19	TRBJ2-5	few	CASSRAGTEQETQYF	TGTGCCAGTAGCAGGGCCGGGACAGAGCAAGAGACCCAGTACTTC
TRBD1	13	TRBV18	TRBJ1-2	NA	CASSPDRAFGYTF	TGTGCCAGCTCACCAGACAGGGCTTTTGGCTACACCTTC
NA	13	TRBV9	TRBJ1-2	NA	CASRPSSGYGYTF	TGTGCCAGTCGGCCCTCCTCGGGGTATGGCTACACCTTC
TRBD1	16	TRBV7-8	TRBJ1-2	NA	CASSDRGREGGTGYTF	TGTGCCAGCAGCGACAGGGGCAGGGAGGGGGGAACGGGCTACACCTTC
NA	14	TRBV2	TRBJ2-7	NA	CASSEGLLSYEQYF	TGTGCCAGCAGTGAGGGACTTCTCTCCTACGAGCAGTACTTC
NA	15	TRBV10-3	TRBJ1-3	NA	CAISLRGGHGNTIYF	TGTGCCATCAGTCTGAGAGGGGGACATGGAAACACCATATATTTT
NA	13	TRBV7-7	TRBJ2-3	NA	CASSSGGTDTQYF	TGTGCCAGCAGCTCCGGGGGTACAGATACGCAGTATTTT
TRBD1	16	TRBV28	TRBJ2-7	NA	CASSASRDRVSYEQYF	TGTGCCAGCAGTGCGTCCCGGGACAGGGTTTCCTACGAGCAGTACTTC
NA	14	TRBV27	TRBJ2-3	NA	CASSLQERADTQYF	TGTGCCAGCAGTTTGCAGGAGAGGGCAGATACGCAGTATTTT
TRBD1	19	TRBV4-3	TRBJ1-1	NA	CASSQGIDLRLGQEIEAFF	TGCGCCAGCAGCCAAGGCATAGACTTACGATTGGGACAGGAGATTGAAGCTTTCTTT
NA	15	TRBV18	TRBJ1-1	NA	CASSLWDSSDTEAFF	TGTGCCAGCTCCCTGTGGGACTCCTCTGACACTGAAGCTTTCTTT
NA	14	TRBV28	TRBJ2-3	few	CASSPGQFWDTQYF	TGTGCCAGCAGCCCCGGACAGTTCTGGGATACGCAGTATTTT
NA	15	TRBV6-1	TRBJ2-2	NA	CASSEWGGGGGELFF	TGTGCCAGCAGTGAATGGGGGGGCGGCGGCGGGGAGCTGTTTTTT
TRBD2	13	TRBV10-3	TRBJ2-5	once	CAISGLASETQYF	TGTGCCATCAGCGGACTAGCATCCGAGACCCAGTACTTC
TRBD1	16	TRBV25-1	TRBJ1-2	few	CASSESGVGGSYGYTF	TGTGCCAGCAGTGAATCGGGGGTAGGGGGCAGCTATGGCTACACCTTC
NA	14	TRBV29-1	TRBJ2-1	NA	CSVPEDYQAYAQFF	TGCAGCGTCCCAGAGGACTACCAAGCATACGCGCAGTTCTTC
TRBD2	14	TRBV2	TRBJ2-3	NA	CASRGLAGADTQYF	TGTGCCAGCAGGGGACTAGCGGGAGCAGATACGCAGTATTTT
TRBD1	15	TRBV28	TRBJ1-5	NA	CASSMETGPAQPQHF	TGTGCCAGCAGCATGGAGACAGGGCCAGCTCAGCCCCAGCATTTT
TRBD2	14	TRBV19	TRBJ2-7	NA	CASSRGLGPYEQYF	TGTGCCAGTAGTAGGGGACTAGGCCCCTACGAGCAGTACTTC
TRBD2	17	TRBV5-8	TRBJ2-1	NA	CASSLWGLAGARNEQFF	TGTGCCAGCAGCTTGTGGGGACTAGCGGGAGCGCGGAATGAGCAGTTCTTC
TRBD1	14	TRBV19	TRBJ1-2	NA	CASSLGQLLGGYTF	TGTGCCAGTAGTTTGGGACAGCTTCTCGGTGGCTACACCTTC
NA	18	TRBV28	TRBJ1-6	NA	CASSSGIRGPRVNSPLHF	TGTGCCAGCAGCTCAGGGATCAGGGGTCCCCGAGTCAATTCACCCCTCCACTTT
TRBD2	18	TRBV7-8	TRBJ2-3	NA	CASSSRVSGRGRTDTQYF	TGTGCCAGCAGCTCCCGAGTTAGCGGGAGAGGAAGGACAGATACGCAGTATTTT
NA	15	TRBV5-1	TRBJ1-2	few	CASSLLSGPARGYTF	TGCGCCAGCAGCTTGTTATCAGGGCCGGCGAGGGGCTACACCTTC
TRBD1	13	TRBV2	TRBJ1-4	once	CASKTGAGEKLFF	TGTGCCAGCAAGACAGGGGCAGGGGAAAAACTGTTTTTT
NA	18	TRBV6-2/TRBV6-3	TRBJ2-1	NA	CASSPRGGVNLIYNEQFF	TGTGCCAGCAGCCCTCGCGGGGGCGTTAACCTAATTTACAATGAGCAGTTCTTC
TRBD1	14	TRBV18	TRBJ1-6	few	CASSPTGAASPLHF	TGTGCCAGCTCACCTACAGGGGCGGCTTCACCCCTCCACTTT
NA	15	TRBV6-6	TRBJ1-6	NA	CASSPAWHNNSPLHF	TGTGCCAGCAGCCCCGCCTGGCACAATAATTCACCCCTCCACTTT
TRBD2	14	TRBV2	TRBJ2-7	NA	CASKGTSGMGTKYF	TGTGCCAGCAAGGGGACTAGCGGGATGGGTACGAAGTACTTC
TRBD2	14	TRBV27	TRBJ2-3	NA	CASRERGQRDTQYF	TGTGCCAGCAGAGAGCGGGGCCAGCGAGATACGCAGTATTTT
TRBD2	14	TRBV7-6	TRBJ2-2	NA	CASTSGRYIGELFF	TGTGCCAGCACTAGCGGGAGATATATCGGGGAGCTGTTTTTT
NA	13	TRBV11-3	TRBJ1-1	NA	CASSLGAWTEAFF	TGTGCCAGCAGCTTGGGGGCTTGGACTGAAGCTTTCTTT
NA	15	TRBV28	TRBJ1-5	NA	CASRKWSGVGQPQHF	TGTGCCAGCAGGAAATGGTCAGGGGTTGGTCAGCCCCAGCATTTT
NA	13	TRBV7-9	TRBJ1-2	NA	CASSSNPRYGYTF	TGTGCCAGCAGCTCTAATCCTCGGTATGGCTACACCTTC
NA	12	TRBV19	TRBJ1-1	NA	CASSPRNTEAFF	TGTGCCAGTAGCCCCCGGAACACTGAAGCTTTCTTT
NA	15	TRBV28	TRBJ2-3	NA	CASSSSGTSTDTQYF	TGTGCCAGCAGTTCCTCCGGGACTAGCACAGATACGCAGTATTTT
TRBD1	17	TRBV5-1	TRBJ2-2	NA	CASNVSPRTGGPGELFF	TGCGCCAGCAATGTAAGCCCCCGGACAGGGGGGCCCGGGGAGCTGTTTTTT
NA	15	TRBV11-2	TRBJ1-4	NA	CASSSYTGTNEKLFF	TGTGCCAGCAGCTCCTACACGGGGACTAATGAAAAACTGTTTTTT
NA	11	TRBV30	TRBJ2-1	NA	CAWSVRNEQFF	TGTGCCTGGAGTGTCCGCAATGAGCAGTTCTTC
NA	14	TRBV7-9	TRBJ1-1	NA	CASSLAGPNTEAFF	TGTGCCAGCAGCTTAGCGGGGCCGAACACTGAAGCTTTCTTT
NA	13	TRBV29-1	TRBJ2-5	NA	CSVSWTVQETQYF	TGCAGCGTTTCTTGGACAGTCCAAGAGACCCAGTACTTC
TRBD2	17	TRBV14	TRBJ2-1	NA	CASSQAGLLGGDNEQFF	TGTGCCAGCAGCCAAGCAGGGCTTCTGGGGGGGGACAATGAGCAGTTCTTC
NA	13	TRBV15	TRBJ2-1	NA	CATSRGGNNEQFF	TGTGCCACCAGCAGAGGAGGTAACAATGAGCAGTTCTTC
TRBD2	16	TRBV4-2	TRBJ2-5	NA	CASSQEAGTDQETQYF	TGTGCCAGCAGCCAAGAAGCGGGAACGGACCAAGAGACCCAGTACTTC
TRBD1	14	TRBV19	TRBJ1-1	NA	CASSSPGGSTEAFF	TGTGCCAGTAGTTCGCCAGGGGGAAGCACTGAAGCTTTCTTT
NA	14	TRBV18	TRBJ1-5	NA	CASSPGGGNQPQHF	TGTGCCAGCTCACCCGGCGGAGGCAATCAGCCCCAGCATTTT
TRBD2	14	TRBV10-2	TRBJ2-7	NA	CASSTSGGSYEQYF	TGCGCCAGCAGTACTAGCGGGGGTTCCTACGAGCAGTACTTC
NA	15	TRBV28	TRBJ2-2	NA	CASSKPQGLAGELFF	TGTGCCAGCAGTAAACCACAGGGTCTCGCCGGGGAGCTGTTTTTT